This note documents a single TCR beta chain sequence. The sample originates from a study of blood T cell repertoires in COVID-19. Authors' methods: Using reference gene primer amplification, nucleated cell counts were estimated. Assay: immunoSEQ multiplex PCR; the TCRdb copy retains only in-frame clones and omits some. V, J and clone size were drawn from that table, and D and trimming were deduced from the DNA. This sample has about 220,000 clones, with 60% to 85% found just once. This CDR3 contains 15 residues. Germline CDR1 reads SGHAT; CDR2 reads FQNNGV. The V and J ends lost 1 base and 6 bases, in that order; junction bases with no gene match: 3.

V gene TRBV11-2 combines with J gene TRBJ2-1, with 10 bases matching TRBD1. This clonotype originated in a woman in her 70s with acute or convalescent COVID-19. Sequenced: peripheral blood. CDR3 nucleotides: TGTGCCAGCAGCTTAGCGGGACAGGGGTCCAATGAGCAGTTCTTC. Protein sequence: CASSLAGQGSNEQFF.